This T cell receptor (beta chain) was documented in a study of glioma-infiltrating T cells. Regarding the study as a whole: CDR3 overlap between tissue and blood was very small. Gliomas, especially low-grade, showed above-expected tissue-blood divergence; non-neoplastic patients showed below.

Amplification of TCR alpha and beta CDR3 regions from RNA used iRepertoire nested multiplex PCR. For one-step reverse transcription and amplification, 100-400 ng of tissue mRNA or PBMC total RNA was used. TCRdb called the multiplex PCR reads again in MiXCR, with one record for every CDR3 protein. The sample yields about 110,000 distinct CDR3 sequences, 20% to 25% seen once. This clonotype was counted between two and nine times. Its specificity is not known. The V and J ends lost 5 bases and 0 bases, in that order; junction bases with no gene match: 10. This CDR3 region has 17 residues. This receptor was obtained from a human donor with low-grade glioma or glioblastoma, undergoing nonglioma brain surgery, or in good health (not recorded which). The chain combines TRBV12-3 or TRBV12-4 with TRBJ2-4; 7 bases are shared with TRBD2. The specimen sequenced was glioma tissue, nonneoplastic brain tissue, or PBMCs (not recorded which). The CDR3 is CASSPTGGARAKNIQYF. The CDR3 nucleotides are TGTGCCAGCAGTCCCACGGGGGGAGCACGAGCCAAAAACATTCAGTACTTC.